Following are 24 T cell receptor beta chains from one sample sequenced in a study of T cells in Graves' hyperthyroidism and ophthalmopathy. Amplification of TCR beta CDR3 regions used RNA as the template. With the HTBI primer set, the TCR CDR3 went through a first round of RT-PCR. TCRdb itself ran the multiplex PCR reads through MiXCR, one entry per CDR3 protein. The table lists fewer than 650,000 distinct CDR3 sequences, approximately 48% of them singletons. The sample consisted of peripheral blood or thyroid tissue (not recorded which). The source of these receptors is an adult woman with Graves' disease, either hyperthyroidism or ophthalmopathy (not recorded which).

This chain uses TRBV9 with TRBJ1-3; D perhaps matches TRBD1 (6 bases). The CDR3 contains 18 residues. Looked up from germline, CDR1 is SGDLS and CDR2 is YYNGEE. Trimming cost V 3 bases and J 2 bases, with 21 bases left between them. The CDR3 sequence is CASSDPQQRRTAGNTIYF. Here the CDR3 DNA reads TGTGCCAGCAGCGACCCACAGCAGCGAAGGACAGCTGGAAACACCATATATTTT.

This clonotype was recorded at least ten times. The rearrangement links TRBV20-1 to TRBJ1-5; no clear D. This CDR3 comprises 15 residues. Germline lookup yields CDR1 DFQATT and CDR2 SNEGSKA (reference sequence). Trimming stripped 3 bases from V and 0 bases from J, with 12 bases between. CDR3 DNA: TGCAGTGCTAGGAGGTCAGGTTTTAGCAATCAGCCCCAGCATTTT. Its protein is CSARRSGFSNQPQHF.

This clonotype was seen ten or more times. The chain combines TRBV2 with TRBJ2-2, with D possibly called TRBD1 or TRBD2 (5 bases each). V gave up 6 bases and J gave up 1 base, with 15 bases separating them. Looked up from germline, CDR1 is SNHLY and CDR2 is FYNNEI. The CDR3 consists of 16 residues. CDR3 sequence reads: CASRDRGTVNTGELFF. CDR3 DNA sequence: TGTGCCAGCAGGGACCGAGGGACGGTGAACACCGGGGAGCTGTTTTTT. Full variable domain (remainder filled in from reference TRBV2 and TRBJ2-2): EPEVTQTPSHQVTQMGQEVILRCVPISNHLYFYWYRQILGQKVEFLVSFYNNEISEKSEIFDDQFSVERPDGSNFTLKIRSTKLEDSAMYFCASRDRGTVNTGELFFGEGSRLTVL.

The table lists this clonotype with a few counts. CDR3 nucleotides: TGTGCCAGCAGCCAAGAGGGGACAGTTAACACCGGGGAGCTGTTTTTT. This encodes CASSQEGTVNTGELFF. The rearrangement uses TRBV4-2 and TRBJ2-2; 7 bases align to TRBD1. V shed 0 bases, J shed 2 bases, and the junction held 3 bases outside the gene matches. The CDR3 length is 16 residues. Germline V CDR1 and CDR2: LGHNA, YNFKEQ.

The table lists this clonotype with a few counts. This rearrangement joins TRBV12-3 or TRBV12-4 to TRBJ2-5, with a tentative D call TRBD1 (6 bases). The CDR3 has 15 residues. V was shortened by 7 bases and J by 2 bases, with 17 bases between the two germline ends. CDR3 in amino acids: CASTNTWGPQETQYF. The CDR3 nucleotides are TGTGCCAGCACCAACACCTGGGGGCCACAAGAGACCCAGTACTTC.

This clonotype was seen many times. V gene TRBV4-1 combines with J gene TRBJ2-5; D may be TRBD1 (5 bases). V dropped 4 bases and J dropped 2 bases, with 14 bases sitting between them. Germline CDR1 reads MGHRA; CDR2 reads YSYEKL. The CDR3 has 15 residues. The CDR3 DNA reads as TGCGCCAGCAGCCTAGGGGTCAGCGAACAAGAGACCCAGTACTTC. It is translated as CASSLGVSEQETQYF.

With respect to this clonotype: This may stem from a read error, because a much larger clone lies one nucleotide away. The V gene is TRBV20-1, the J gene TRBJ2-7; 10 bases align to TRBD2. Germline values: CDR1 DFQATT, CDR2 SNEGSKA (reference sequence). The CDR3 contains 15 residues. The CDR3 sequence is CSARDRIAGGYEEYF. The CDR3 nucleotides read TGCAGTGCTAGAGATAGAATAGCGGGAGGTTACGAGGAGTACTTC.

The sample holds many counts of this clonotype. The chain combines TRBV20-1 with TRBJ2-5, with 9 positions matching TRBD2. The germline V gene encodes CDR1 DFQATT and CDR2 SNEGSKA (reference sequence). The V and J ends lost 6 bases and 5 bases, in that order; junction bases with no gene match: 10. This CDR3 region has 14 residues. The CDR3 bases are TGCAGTGCCTCCCGGCGGGAGGGCCATGAGACCCAGTACTTC. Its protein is CSASRREGHETQYF.

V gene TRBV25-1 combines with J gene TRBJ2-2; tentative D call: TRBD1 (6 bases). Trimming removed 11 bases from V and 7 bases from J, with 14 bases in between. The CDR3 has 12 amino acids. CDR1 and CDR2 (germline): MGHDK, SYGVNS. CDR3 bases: TGTGCCGCTATACAGGGTAGCGGGGAGCTGTTTTTT. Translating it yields CAAIQGSGELFF.

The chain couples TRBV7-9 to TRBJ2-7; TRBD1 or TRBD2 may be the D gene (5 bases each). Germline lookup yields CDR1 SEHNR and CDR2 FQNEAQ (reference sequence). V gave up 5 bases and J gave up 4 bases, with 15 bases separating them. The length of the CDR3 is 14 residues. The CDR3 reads CASSPSFGAYEQYF. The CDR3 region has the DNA TGTGCCAGCAGCCCAAGCTTCGGGGCATACGAGCAGTACTTC.

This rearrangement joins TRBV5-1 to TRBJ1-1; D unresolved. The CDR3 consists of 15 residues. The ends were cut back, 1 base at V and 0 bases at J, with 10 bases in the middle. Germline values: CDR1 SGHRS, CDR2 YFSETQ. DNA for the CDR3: TGCGCCAGCAGCTTGTCGGCGAGGGTGAACACTGAAGCTTTCTTT. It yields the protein CASSLSARVNTEAFF.

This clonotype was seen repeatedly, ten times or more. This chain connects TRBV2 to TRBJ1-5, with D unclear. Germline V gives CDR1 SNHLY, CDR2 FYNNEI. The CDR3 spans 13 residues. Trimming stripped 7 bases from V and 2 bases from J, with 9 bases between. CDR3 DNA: TGTGCCAGCACCGGGGATGGCAATCAGCCCCAGCATTTT. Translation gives CASTGDGNQPQHF.

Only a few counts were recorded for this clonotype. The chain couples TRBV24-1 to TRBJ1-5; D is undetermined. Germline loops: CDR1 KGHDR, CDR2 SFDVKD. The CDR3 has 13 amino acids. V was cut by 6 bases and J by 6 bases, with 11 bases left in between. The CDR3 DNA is TGTGCCACCAGTAGTGACACCCGTCAGCCCCAGCATTTT. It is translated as CATSSDTRQPQHF.

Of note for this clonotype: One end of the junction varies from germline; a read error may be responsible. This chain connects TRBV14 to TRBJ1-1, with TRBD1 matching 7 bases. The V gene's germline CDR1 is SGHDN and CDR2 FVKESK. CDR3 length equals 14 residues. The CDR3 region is CASSPDREDAEAFF. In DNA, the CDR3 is TGTGCCAGCAGCCCCGACAGGGAGGACGCTGAAGCCTTCTTT.

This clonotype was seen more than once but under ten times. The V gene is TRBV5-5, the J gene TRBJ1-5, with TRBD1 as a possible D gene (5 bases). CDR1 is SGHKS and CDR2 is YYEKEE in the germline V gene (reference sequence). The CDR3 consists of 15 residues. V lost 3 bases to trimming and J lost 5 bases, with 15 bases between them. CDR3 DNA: TGTGCCAGCAGCTCTGGGTCTTGGGGCGATCAGCCCCAGCATTTT. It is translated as CASSSGSWGDQPQHF.

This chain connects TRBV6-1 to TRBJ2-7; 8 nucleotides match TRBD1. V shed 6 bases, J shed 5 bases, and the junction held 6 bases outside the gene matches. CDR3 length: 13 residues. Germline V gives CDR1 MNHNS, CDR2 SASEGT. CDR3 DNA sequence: TGTGCCAGCAGCCAGGGGGCGGGGCACGAGCAGTACTTC. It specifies CASSQGAGHEQYF.

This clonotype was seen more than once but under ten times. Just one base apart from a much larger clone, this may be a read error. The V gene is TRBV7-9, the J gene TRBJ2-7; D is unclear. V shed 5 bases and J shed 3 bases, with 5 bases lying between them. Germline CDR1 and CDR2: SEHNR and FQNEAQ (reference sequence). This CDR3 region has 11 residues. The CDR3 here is CASSPDYEQYF. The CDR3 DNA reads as TGTGCCAGCAGCCCAGACTACGAGCAGTACTTC.

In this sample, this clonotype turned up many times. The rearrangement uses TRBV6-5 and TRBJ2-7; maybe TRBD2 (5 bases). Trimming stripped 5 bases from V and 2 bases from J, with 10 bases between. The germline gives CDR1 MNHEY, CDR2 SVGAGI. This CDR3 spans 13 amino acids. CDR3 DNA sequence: TGTGCCAGCAGTCCACTCGGGGCCTACGAGCAGTACTTC. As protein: CASSPLGAYEQYF.

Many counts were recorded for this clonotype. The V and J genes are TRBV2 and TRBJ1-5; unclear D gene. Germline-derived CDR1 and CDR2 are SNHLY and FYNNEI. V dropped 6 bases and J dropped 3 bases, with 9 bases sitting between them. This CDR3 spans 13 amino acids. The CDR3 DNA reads TGTGCCAGCAGAGACCAGCCCAATCAGCCCCAGCATTTT. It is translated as CASRDQPNQPQHF.

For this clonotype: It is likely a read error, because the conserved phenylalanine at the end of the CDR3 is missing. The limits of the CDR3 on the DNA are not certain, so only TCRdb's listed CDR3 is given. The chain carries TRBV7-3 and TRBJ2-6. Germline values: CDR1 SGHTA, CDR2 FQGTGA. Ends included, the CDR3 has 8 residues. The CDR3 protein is CASSRSNT.

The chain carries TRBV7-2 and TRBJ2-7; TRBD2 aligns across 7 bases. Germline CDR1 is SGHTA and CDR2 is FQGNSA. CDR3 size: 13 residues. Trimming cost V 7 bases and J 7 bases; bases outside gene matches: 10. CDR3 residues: CASTLSGGGEQYF. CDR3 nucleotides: TGTGCCAGCACCCTCTCGGGAGGCGGGGAGCAGTACTTC.

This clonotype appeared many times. The CDR3 is CASSLVRHSYEQYF. CDR3 sequence (DNA): TGTGCCAGCAGCTTAGTTCGTCACTCCTACGAGCAGTACTTC. The chain recombines TRBV7-2 with TRBJ2-7, with D unresolved. There are 14 residues in the CDR3. Trimming took 1 base from V and 0 from J, leaving 7 bases between them. The germline V gene encodes CDR1 SGHTA and CDR2 FQGNSA.

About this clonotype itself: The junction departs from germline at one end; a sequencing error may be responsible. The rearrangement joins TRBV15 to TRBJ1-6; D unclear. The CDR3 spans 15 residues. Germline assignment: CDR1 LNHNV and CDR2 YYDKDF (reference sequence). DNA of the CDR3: TGTGCCACCAGCCTCCAGACGGATCATAATTCACCCTTCCACTTT. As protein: CATSLQTDHNSPFHF.

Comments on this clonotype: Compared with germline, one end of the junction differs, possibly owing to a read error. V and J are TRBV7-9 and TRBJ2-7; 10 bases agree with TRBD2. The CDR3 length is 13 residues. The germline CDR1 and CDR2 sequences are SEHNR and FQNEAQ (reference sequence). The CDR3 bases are TGCGCCAGCAGCCAAGGCCGAGGAGGGACTAGCGTTTTC. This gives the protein CASSQGRGGTSVF.